The present T cell receptor beta chain was sequenced within a study of T cell responses to AZD1222 COVID-19 vaccine. Study context: Second-dose timings of about 4 or about 12 weeks were pooled. Study results and caveats: Seropositive AZD1222 recipients at baseline numbered only 5 or 6. Clonal diversity was possibly underestimated, and the donors were mostly white British, with more females.

To note about this clone: Its target is unknown.

Assay: immunoSEQ multiplex PCR; the TCRdb copy retains only in-frame clones and omits some. The sample consists of about 94,000 clones, approximately 90% of them appearing once. Between the trimmed V and J ends, which lost 4 bases and 3 bases, there was a span of 13 bases. The CDR3 is 14 amino acids. Germline V gene lookup returns CDR1 SEHNR and CDR2 FQNEAQ (reference sequence). The TCR comes from an adult in good health. The specimen comprised peripheral blood, sampled on day 0 of AZD1222 vaccination. The chain is built from TRBV7-9 and TRBJ2-7; the D is unclear. CDR3 protein: CASSSDVGVYEQYF. In DNA, the CDR3 is TGTGCCAGCAGCTCCGATGTTGGGGTCTACGAGCAGTACTTC.